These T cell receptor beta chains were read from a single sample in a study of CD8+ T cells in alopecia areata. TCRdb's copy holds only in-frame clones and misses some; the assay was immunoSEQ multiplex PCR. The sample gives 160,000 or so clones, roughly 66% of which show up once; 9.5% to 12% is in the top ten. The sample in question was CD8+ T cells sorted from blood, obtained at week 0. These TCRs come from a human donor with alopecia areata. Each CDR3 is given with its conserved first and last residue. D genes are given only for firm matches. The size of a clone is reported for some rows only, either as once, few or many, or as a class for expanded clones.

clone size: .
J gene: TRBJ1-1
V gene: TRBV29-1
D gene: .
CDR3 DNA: TGCAGCGTTCTGGAGGGCGCGGGTGCTTTCTTT
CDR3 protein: CSVLEGAGAFF

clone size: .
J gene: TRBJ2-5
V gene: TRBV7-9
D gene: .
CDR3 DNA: TGTGCCAGCAGCTTAGGGTCTAGGCAAGAGACCCAGTACTTC
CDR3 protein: CASSLGSRQETQYF

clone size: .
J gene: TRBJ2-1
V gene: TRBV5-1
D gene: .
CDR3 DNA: TGCGCCAGCAGGGACCCCTATTGGAATGAGCAGTTCTTC
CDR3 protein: CASRDPYWNEQFF

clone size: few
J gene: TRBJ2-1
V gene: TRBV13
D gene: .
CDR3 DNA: TGTGCCAGCAGCACCCGCCTCGAGGACAATGAGCAGTTCTTC
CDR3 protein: CASSTRLEDNEQFF

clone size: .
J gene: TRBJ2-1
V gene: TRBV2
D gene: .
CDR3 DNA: TGTGCCAGCAGTGAATGGAGGAGCTCCTACAATGAGCAGTTCTTC
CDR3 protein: CASSEWRSSYNEQFF

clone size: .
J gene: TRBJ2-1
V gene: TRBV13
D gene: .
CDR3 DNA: TGTGCCAGCAGCTTAGGAGGCAATGAGCAGTTCTTC
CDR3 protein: CASSLGGNEQFF

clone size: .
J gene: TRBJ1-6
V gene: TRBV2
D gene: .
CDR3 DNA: TGTGCCAGCAGTCGGCGGGGACCCCTCCACTTT
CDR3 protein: CASSRRGPLHF

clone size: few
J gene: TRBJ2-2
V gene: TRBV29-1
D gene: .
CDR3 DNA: TGCAGCGTGCAAGGGGGGTCGAACACCGGGGAGCTGTTTTTT
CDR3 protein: CSVQGGSNTGELFF

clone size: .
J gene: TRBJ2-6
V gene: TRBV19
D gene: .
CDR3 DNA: TGTGCCAGTAGCCCCCGGGACTCCTTCTCTGGGGCCAACGTCCTGACTTTC
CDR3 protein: CASSPRDSFSGANVLTF

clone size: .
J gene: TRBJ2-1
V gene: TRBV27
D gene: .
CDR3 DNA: TGTGCCAGCAGTTTATCAGGTGGACCGAACAATGAGCAGTTCTTC
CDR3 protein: CASSLSGGPNNEQFF

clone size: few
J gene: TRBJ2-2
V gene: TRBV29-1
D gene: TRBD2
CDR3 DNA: TGCAGCGTCCAGGGAGGGAACGGGGAGCTGTTTTTT
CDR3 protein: CSVQGGNGELFF

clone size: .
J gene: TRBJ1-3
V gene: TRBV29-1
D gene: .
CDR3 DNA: TGCAGCGTTGGGCTGGACTTCTCTGGAAACACCATATATTTT
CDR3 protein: CSVGLDFSGNTIYF

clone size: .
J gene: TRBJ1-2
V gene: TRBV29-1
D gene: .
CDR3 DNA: TGCAGCGCACCGCTTAACTATGGCTACACCTTC
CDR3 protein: CSAPLNYGYTF

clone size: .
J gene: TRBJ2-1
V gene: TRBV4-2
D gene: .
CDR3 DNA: TGTGCCAGCAGCCAAGATGAAGGGGCGTACAATGAGCAGTTCTTC
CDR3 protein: CASSQDEGAYNEQFF

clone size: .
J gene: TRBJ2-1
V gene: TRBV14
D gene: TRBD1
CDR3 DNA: TGTGCCAGCAGCCAACTGACAGGGACATTGACCTACAATGAGCAGTTCTTC
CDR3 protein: CASSQLTGTLTYNEQFF

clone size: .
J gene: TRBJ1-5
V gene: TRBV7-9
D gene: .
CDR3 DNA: TGTGCCAGCAGCGCAATGGATCAGCCCCAGCATTTT
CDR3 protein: CASSAMDQPQHF

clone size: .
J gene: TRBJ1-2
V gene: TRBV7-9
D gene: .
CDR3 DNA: TGTGCCAGCAGCTTAGTAGGACCGGAGTATGGCTACACCTTC
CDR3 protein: CASSLVGPEYGYTF

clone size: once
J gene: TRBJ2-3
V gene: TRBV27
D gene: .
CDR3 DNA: TGTGCCAGCAGCCGAGGTTCCCCAGCCACAGATACGCAGTATTTT
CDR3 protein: CASSRGSPATDTQYF

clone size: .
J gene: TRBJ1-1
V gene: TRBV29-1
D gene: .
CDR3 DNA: TGCAGCGTTGTCCTGAACACTGAAGCTTTCTTT
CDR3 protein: CSVVLNTEAFF

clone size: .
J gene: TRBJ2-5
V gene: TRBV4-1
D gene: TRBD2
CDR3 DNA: TGCGCCAGCAGCCAATCGTCGCGGGGGGTTCAAGAGACCCAGTACTTC
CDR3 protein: CASSQSSRGVQETQYF

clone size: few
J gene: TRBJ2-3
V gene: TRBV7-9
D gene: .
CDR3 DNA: TGTGCCAGTGCGGGTGGGGGCACAGATACGCAGTATTTT
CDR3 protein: CASAGGGTDTQYF

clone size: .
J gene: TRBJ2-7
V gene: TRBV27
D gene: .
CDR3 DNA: TGTGCCAGCAGCGCGCATGGGTCCAACGAGCAGTACTTC
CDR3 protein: CASSAHGSNEQYF

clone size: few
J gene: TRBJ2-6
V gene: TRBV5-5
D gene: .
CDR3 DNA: TGTGCCAGCAGCTGGACGCGGGGGCTCGGGGCCAACGTCCTGACTTTC
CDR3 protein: CASSWTRGLGANVLTF

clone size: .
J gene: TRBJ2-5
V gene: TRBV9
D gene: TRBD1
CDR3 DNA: TGTGCCAGCAGCTCCGCCGGGACAGGGTCGGAGACCCAGTACTTC
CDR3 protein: CASSSAGTGSETQYF

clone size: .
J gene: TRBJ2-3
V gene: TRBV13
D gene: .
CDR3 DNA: TGTGCCAGCAGCTTAGAAGAGGATACGCAGTATTTT
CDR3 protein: CASSLEEDTQYF

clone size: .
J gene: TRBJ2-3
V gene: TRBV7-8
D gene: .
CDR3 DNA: TGTGCCAGCAGCTGGTCTAGGGCAGATACGCAGTATTTT
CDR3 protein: CASSWSRADTQYF

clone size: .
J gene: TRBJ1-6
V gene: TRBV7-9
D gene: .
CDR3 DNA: TGTGCCAGCAGCCCCCCTCTGAATTCACCCCTCCACTTT
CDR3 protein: CASSPPLNSPLHF

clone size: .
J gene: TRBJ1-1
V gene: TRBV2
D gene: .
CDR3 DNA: TGTGCCAGCAGTGAAGGGACCACTGAAGCTTTCTTT
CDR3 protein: CASSEGTTEAFF

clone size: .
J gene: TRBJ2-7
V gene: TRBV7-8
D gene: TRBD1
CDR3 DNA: TGTGCCAGCGGGGGACAGGGGTTCAACGAGCAGTACTTC
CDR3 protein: CASGGQGFNEQYF

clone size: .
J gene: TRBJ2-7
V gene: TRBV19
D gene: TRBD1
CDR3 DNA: TGTGCCAGTACCGCGGACAGGGACTACGAGCAGTACTTC
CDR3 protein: CASTADRDYEQYF

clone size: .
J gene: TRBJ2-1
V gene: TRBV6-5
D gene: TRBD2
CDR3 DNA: TGTGCCAGCAGTTACCCGAAGACTAGCGGCCATGAGCAGTTCTTC
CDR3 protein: CASSYPKTSGHEQFF

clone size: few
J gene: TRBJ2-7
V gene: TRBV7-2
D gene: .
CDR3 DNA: TGTGCCAGCAGCGCCATTACCTCGAATGGTTACGAGCAGTACTTC
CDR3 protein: CASSAITSNGYEQYF

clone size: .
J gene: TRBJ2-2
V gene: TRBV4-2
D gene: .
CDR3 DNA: TGTGCCAGCAGCCACCCTAGGGGGCGGGGAAGCGGGGAGCTGTTTTTT
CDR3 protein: CASSHPRGRGSGELFF

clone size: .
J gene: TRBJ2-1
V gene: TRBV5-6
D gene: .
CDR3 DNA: TGTGCCAGCAGCATCTCTTCCGGGACCGCGTACAATGAGCAGTTCTTC
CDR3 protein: CASSISSGTAYNEQFF

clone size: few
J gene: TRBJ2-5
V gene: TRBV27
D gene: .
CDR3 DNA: TGTGCCAGCAGTCTGGGCAGGGAGACCCAGTACTTC
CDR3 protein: CASSLGRETQYF

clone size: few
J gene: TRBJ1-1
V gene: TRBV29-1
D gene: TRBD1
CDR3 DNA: TGCAGCGTTGAAGATCCATGGGACAGGGGCCTGAACACTGAAGCTTTCTTT
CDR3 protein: CSVEDPWDRGLNTEAFF

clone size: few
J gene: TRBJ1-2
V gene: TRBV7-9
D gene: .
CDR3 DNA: TGTGCCAGTCCGCTTAGGGGTGACAATGGCTACACCTTC
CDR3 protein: CASPLRGDNGYTF

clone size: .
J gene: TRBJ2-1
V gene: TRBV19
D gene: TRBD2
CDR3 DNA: TGTGCCAGTAGTACTACCCGGACTAGCGGGGTGTACAATGAGCAGTTCTTC
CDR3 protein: CASSTTRTSGVYNEQFF

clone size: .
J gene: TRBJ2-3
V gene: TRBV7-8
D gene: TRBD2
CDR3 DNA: TGTGCCAGCAGCCACGCACAGCGGGGGTCTAGCACAGATACGCAGTATTTT
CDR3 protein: CASSHAQRGSSTDTQYF

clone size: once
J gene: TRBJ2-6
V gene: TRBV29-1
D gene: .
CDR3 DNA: TGCAGCGTTGAAGATTGTGGCAGGGCCTCTGGGGCCAACGTCCTGACTTTC
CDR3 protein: CSVEDCGRASGANVLTF

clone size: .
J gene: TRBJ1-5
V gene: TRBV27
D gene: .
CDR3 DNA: TGTGCCAGCAGCCGCGCGACAGGCACAAATCAGCCCCAGCATTTT
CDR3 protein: CASSRATGTNQPQHF

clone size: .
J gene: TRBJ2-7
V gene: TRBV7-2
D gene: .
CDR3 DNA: TGTGCCAGCAGCCAGAACCCAAGAGAGGAGCAGTACTTC
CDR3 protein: CASSQNPREEQYF

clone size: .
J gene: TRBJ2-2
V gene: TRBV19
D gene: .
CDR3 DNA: TGTGCCAGTAGTGTTGGGAGCACCGGGGAGCTGTTTTTT
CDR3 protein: CASSVGSTGELFF

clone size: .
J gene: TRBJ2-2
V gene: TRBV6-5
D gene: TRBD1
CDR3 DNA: TGTGCCAGCGGATCGACAGGGTTCACCGGGGAGCTGTTTTTT
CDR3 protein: CASGSTGFTGELFF

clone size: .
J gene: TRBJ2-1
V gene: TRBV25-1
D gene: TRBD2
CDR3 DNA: TGTGCCAGCAGTGGGCCGGGGTCGAGCGGGGGGAATGAGCAGTTCTTC
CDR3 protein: CASSGPGSSGGNEQFF

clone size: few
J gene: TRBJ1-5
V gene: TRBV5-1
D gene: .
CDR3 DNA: TGCGCCAGCAGCCCCCAAGGGGCTAACAATCAGCCCCAGCATTTT
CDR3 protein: CASSPQGANNQPQHF

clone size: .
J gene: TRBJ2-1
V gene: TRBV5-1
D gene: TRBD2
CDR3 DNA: TGCGCCAGCAGCTTGGTTAGCGGGGGTAACAATGAGCAGTTCTTC
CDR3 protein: CASSLVSGGNNEQFF

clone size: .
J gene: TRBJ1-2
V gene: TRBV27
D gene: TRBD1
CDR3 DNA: TGTGCCAGGCTGGACCTACATTCAAACAGGGGCCTTCGCTATGGCTACACCTTC
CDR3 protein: CARLDLHSNRGLRYGYTF

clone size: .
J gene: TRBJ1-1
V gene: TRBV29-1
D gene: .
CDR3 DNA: TGCAGCGTTGCCTCCGTTTCGGTGAACACTGAAGCTTTCTTT
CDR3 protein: CSVASVSVNTEAFF

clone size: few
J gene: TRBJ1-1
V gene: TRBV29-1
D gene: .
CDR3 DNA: TGCAGCGGGGGGCAAACTGAAGCTTTCTTT
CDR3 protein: CSGGQTEAFF

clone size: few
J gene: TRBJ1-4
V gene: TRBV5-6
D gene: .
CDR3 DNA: TGTGCCAGCAGCTTGGGTTCTGGTGAAAAACTGTTTTTT
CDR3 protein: CASSLGSGEKLFF

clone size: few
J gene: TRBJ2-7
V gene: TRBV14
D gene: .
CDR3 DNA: TGTGCCAGCAGCCAAGTGTCTTTGTCCTACGAGCAGTACTTC
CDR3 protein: CASSQVSLSYEQYF

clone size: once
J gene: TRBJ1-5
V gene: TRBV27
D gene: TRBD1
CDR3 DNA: TGTGCCAGCAGTGGGACAGGGGACGTGGCCCAGCATTTT
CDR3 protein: CASSGTGDVAQHF

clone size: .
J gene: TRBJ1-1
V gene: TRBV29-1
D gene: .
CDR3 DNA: TGCAGCGTTGACTGGGAGGCGCGGGCGAACACTGAAGCTTTCTTT
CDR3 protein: CSVDWEARANTEAFF

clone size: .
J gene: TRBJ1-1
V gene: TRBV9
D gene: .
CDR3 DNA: TGTGCCAGCAGCTCCAGCGGGTGGGGCACCCTGAGGAGCACTGAAGCTTTCTTT
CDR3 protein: CASSSSGWGTLRSTEAFF

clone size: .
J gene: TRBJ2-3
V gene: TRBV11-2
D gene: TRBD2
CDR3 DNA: TGTGCCAGCAGCCCGATGACTAGCGGGGGGGCACGAGATACGCAGTATTTT
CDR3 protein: CASSPMTSGGARDTQYF

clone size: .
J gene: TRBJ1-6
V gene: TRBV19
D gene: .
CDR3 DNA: TGTGCCAGTAGGTACGAAACAGGAGCAAGCTCACCCCTCCACTTT
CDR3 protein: CASRYETGASSPLHF